These 25 T cell receptor beta chains came from one sample sequenced in a study of control samples from healthy donors and cancer patients. Clones were sequenced by immunoSEQ multiplex PCR, and TCRdb holds only the in-frame ones, with some missing. The sample holds 150,000 to 200,000 clones, around 93% seen once. Sequenced: blood. The source is a man between 18 and 29 years old in good health.

The chain joins TRBV18 to TRBJ2-5; TRBD1 agrees at 9 bases. Trimming removed 6 bases from V and 5 bases from J; junction bases left unmatched: 7. The CDR3 is 14 residues long. In germline, CDR1 is KGHSH, CDR2 LQKENI. CDR3 nucleotide sequence: TGTGCCAGCTCTATGACAGGGGGGTTCGAGACCCAGTACTTC. Translating it yields CASSMTGGFETQYF.

The rearrangement uses TRBV29-1 and TRBJ1-4; D is uncertain. Germline V CDR1 and CDR2: SQVTM, ANQGSEA. V was shortened by 4 bases and J by 5 bases, with 11 bases between the two germline ends. The CDR3 is made up of 13 amino acids. For the CDR3, the DNA is TGCAGCGTTGTTGAGGCTTTAAATGAAAAACTGTTTTTT. This sequence encodes CSVVEALNEKLFF. Filled out from reference TRBV29-1 and TRBJ1-4, the complete variable domain reads SAVISQKPSRDICQRGTSLTIQCQVDSQVTMMFWYRQQPGQSLTLIATANQGSEATYESGFVIDKFPISRPNLTFSTLTVSNMSPEDSSIYLCSVVEALNEKLFFGSGTQLSVL.

This chain links TRBV3-1 (or the pseudogene TRBV3-2) with TRBJ2-3; TRBD2 agrees at 7 bases. The CDR3 consists of 12 residues. CDR1 and CDR2 (germline): LGHDT, YNNKEL (reference sequence). The ends lost 7 bases at V and 7 bases at J; junction bases unmatched: 5. The CDR3 loop reads CASNFGGNTQYF. The CDR3 bases are TGTGCCAGCAACTTCGGGGGGAATACGCAGTATTTT.

This sequence joins TRBV19 and TRBJ1-1, with D perhaps matching TRBD1 (5 bases). V lost 1 base to trimming and J lost 9 bases, with 9 bases between them. Looked up from germline, CDR1 is LNHDA and CDR2 is SQIVND (reference sequence). CDR3 length: 12 residues. This CDR3 reads CASSIARGQAFF. Here the CDR3 DNA reads TGTGCCAGTAGTATAGCAAGGGGACAAGCTTTCTTT.

This chain links TRBV14 with TRBJ1-1, with D unclear. Germline loops: CDR1 SGHDN, CDR2 FVKESK. The V and J ends lost 0 bases and 3 bases respectively, with 17 bases between them. The CDR3 loop spans 17 amino acids. CDR3 in amino acids: CASSQDYGSTRDTEAFF. CDR3 coding DNA: TGTGCCAGCAGCCAAGATTATGGGAGTACTCGGGACACTGAAGCTTTCTTT.

The chain employs TRBV28 and TRBJ2-3; 8 bases fit TRBD1. The junction had 6 bases not matched to a gene; V was cut back by 2 bases and J by 5 bases. Germline V lookup: CDR1 MDHEN, CDR2 SYDVKM. This CDR3 contains 15 residues. The CDR3 spells CASSLQGALVDTQYF. The CDR3 nucleotides read TGTGCCAGCAGTTTACAGGGGGCGCTTGTAGATACGCAGTATTTT.

The CDR3 DNA reads TGTGCCAGCCTGGGACTAGCGGCCGAGCAGTACTTC. It encodes CASLGLAAEQYF. The chain links TRBV6-5 to TRBJ2-7, with TRBD2 identical over 11 bases. The CDR3 consists of 12 residues. V trimming: 8 bases; J trimming: 6 bases; junction bases outside the gene matches: 3. Germline V lookup: CDR1 MNHEY, CDR2 SVGAGI.

This clone occurred a few times. The chain has TRBV25-1 and TRBJ1-6; D unclear. The CDR3 is 16 amino acids. V shed 3 bases and J shed 0 bases, with 9 bases lying between them. Germline loops: CDR1 MGHDK, CDR2 SYGVNS. Here the CDR3 reads CASSDSSYSYNSPLHF. The CDR3 nucleotides are TGTGCCAGCAGTGACAGCTCCTACTCCTATAATTCACCCCTCCACTTT.

CDR3 nucleotides: TGCGCCAGCAGCCAGGGGCGGGGGTCTGGAGAGCAGTACTTC. The encoded protein is CASSQGRGSGEQYF. The V gene is TRBV5-1, the J gene TRBJ2-7; tentatively, D is TRBD2 (7 bases). The CDR3 sequence is 14 residues long. Trimming removed 4 bases from V and 7 bases from J, with 18 bases in between. Germline V gene sequence: CDR1 SGHRS, CDR2 YFSETQ. The full variable domain, completed using reference TRBV5-1 and TRBJ2-7, is KAGVTQTPRYLIKTRGQQVTLSCSPISGHRSVSWYQQTPGQGLQFLFEYFSETQRNKGNFPGRFSGRQFSNSRSEMNVSTLELGDSALYLCASSQGRGSGEQYFGPGTRLTVT.

This chain joins TRBV19 and TRBJ1-1; D call uncertain. Trimming left V 8 bases short and J 4 bases short, with 11 bases between. Germline CDR1 reads LNHDA; CDR2 reads SQIVND (reference sequence). The CDR3 is made up of 12 amino acids. The DNA of the CDR3 is TGTGCCAGTCGTCGACAATTCACTGAAGCTTTCTTT. Translating it yields CASRRQFTEAFF.

This clone was recorded only once. The rearrangement joins TRBV27 to TRBJ1-3, with 7 bases aligning to TRBD1. V shed 6 bases and J 5 bases; nucleotides not matched to a gene: 10. CDR1 and CDR2 from the germline V gene are MNHEY and SMNVEV (reference sequence). The CDR3 length is 15 residues. CDR3 region: CASSPQKTGRNTIYF. The DNA for the CDR3 is TGTGCCAGCAGCCCTCAGAAGACAGGGAGAAACACCATATATTTT.

This clone was counted a few times. Other DNA sequences within the sample encode an identical CDR3. The chain employs TRBV5-1 and TRBJ2-3; no definite D call. CDR3 length: 12 amino acids. V shed 0 bases and J shed 5 bases, with 4 bases lying between them. CDR1 and CDR2 from the germline V gene are SGHRS and YFSETQ. The chain's CDR3 is CASSLEGDTQYF. The DNA of the CDR3 is TGCGCCAGCAGCTTGGAAGGAGATACGCAGTATTTT.

The chain has TRBV19 and TRBJ2-2, with 7 bases that match TRBD1. J was trimmed by 6 bases and V by 6 bases; bases with no gene match: 7. This CDR3 is built from 14 residues. CDR1 LNHDA and CDR2 SQIVND come from the germline V gene (reference sequence). The CDR3 spells CASSLQGSPGELFF. As DNA, the CDR3 is TGTGCCAGTAGCCTACAGGGGTCTCCCGGGGAGCTGTTTTTT.

The genes are TRBV5-1 and TRBJ2-1; D may be TRBD2 (6 bases). The V gene lost 4 bases and the J gene lost 0 bases, with 11 bases spanning the gap. CDR3 length: 15 residues. Germline CDR1 is SGHRS and CDR2 is YFSETQ. The DNA of the CDR3 is TGCGCCAGCAGCGGGACCGGGAGCTCCTACAATGAGCAGTTCTTC. Translating gives CASSGTGSSYNEQFF.

The chain has TRBV10-3 and TRBJ2-3; D ambiguous. Between the trimmed V and J ends, which lost 10 bases and 2 bases, there was a span of 16 bases. CDR1 is ENHRY and CDR2 is SYGVKD in the germline V gene. The CDR3 has 14 amino acids. CDR3 coding DNA: TGTGCCACCCGGCCCGGGCCATCCACAGATACGCAGTATTTT. It translates to CATRPGPSTDTQYF.

This clone was seen only once. This chain uses TRBV5-1 with TRBJ2-1; D is unresolved. This CDR3 comprises 13 residues. Trimming stripped 0 bases from V and 5 bases from J, with 6 bases between. Germline assignment: CDR1 SGHRS and CDR2 YFSETQ. CDR3 amino acids: CASSLDRNNEQFF. The CDR3 DNA is TGCGCCAGCAGCTTGGACAGAAACAATGAGCAGTTCTTC. Complete variable domain (other parts from reference TRBV5-1 and TRBJ2-1): KAGVTQTPRYLIKTRGQQVTLSCSPISGHRSVSWYQQTPGQGLQFLFEYFSETQRNKGNFPGRFSGRQFSNSRSEMNVSTLELGDSALYLCASSLDRNNEQFFGPGTRLTVL.

This clone appeared a single time. The V call is TRBV7-9, the J call TRBJ1-1; D uncertain. V dropped 0 bases and J dropped 5 bases, with 16 bases sitting between them. CDR1 SEHNR and CDR2 FQNEAQ come from the germline V gene (reference sequence). The CDR3 sequence is 16 residues long. The CDR3 bases are TGTGCCAGCAGCTTAGCTGGTCCCACAGTAGGGACTGAAGCTTTCTTT. Translated, it gives CASSLAGPTVGTEAFF.

This chain uses TRBV12-3 or TRBV12-4 with TRBJ1-6; D gene ambiguous. Trimming took 5 bases from V and 8 from J, leaving 10 bases between them. The CDR3 runs to 13 residues. CDR3 sequence: CASSPMGDSPLHF. The CDR3 DNA reads TGTGCCAGCAGTCCTATGGGAGATTCACCCCTCCACTTT.

In this sample, this clone turned up once. The CDR3 protein is CASSQQGAGTGELFF. In nucleotides, the CDR3 is TGCGCCAGCAGCCAACAGGGGGCTGGGACCGGGGAGCTGTTTTTT. This chain joins TRBV4-1 and TRBJ2-2; 8 bases line up with TRBD1. V lost 2 bases to trimming and J lost 5 bases; unmatched junction nucleotides: 4. The germline gives CDR1 MGHRA, CDR2 YSYEKL. The CDR3 contains 15 residues.

The chain couples TRBV6-5 to TRBJ2-1; 8 bases map to TRBD1. This CDR3 has 15 amino acids. The germline CDR1 and CDR2 sequences are MNHEY and SVGAGI. J was trimmed by 6 bases and V by 5 bases; bases with no gene match: 9. The CDR3 nucleotides are TGTGCCAGCAGTCTCCGGGACAGGTCCGGCAATGAGCAGTTCTTC. This gives the protein CASSLRDRSGNEQFF.

The V and J genes are TRBV18 and TRBJ2-7, with 7 nucleotides matching TRBD1. The CDR3 runs to 13 residues. Germline values: CDR1 KGHSH, CDR2 LQKENI. V was clipped by 4 bases and J by 5 bases; unmatched bases: 5. CDR3 in amino acids: CASSQDRLNEQYF. The CDR3 DNA sequence: TGTGCCAGCTCACAGGACAGGTTAAACGAGCAGTACTTC.

V is TRBV5-4 and J is TRBJ2-3; no firm D call. The CDR3 spans 15 residues. CDR1 and CDR2 from the germline V gene are SGHNT and YYREEE (reference sequence). The V end was cut by 4 bases, the J end by 1 base, with 13 bases between. The CDR3 coding sequence is TGTGCCAGCAGCGCCCGCACAGACGGCACAGATACGCAGTATTTT. Its translation: CASSARTDGTDTQYF.

V and J are TRBV28 and TRBJ1-1; 8 nucleotides align to TRBD1. V lost 6 bases, J lost 5 bases, and 5 bases stayed unmatched. Germline V gene data show CDR1 as MDHEN and CDR2 as SYDVKM. This CDR3 comprises 13 residues. The CDR3 is CASRYGQGTEAFF. CDR3 DNA: TGTGCCAGCAGATACGGACAGGGAACTGAAGCTTTCTTT.

The V gene is TRBV4-1, the J gene TRBJ2-7; D perhaps matches TRBD1 (6 bases). The CDR3 has 14 residues. Trimming took off 4 bases at V and 2 bases at J, with 12 bases between the two ends. The germline V gene has CDR1 MGHRA and CDR2 YSYEKL. DNA of the CDR3: TGCGCCAGCAGCCGACAGGAAGGAGCCTACGAGCAGTACTTC. Translation: CASSRQEGAYEQYF.

The gene calls are TRBV5-5 and TRBJ1-4; no reliable D call. This CDR3 contains 14 residues. The germline V and J ends were trimmed by 1 base and 4 bases, with 8 bases remaining between them. CDR1 is SGHKS, CDR2 YYEKEE, per germline (reference sequence). The CDR3 sequence: CASSLNVGNEKLFF. For the CDR3, the DNA is TGTGCCAGCAGCTTGAATGTCGGTAATGAAAAACTGTTTTTT.